This entry concerns a single TCR beta chain. Antigen unknown. This record comes from a study of identical twins. Between the trimmed V and J ends, which lost 5 bases and 0 bases, there was a span of 7 bases. This CDR3 comprises 14 residues. CDR1 and CDR2 from the germline V gene are SGHAT and FQNNGV. The study's findings and limits: Insertions were reduced in abundant cord blood beta clonotypes but not in memory repertoires. These conclusions were based on statistical analysis (cross-sectional, not following the same donors). Models predicted less out-of-frame TCR alpha sharing in monozygotic twins than was found.

Template switching supplied a universal primer site; unique molecular identifiers were carried on the cDNA. TCRdb fed the 5' RACE reads into MiXCR, producing one record per CDR3 protein. The data show roughly 1.6 million distinct CDR3 sequences, with under 35% seen just once and around 0.3% held by the top ten. This chain uses TRBV11-2 with TRBJ2-2; D ambiguous. The specimen was cord blood. The sequence derives from a newborn girl in good health. The CDR3 sequence is CASSPMANTGELFF. CDR3 DNA: TGTGCCAGCAGCCCTATGGCGAACACCGGGGAGCTGTTTTTT.